Following are 26 T cell receptor beta chains from one sample sequenced in a study of early T cells in non-severe SARS-CoV-2 infection. TCRdb passed the 5' RACE reads through MiXCR, listing each CDR3 protein once. The sample contains about 30,000 distinct CDR3 sequences, 3.5% to 5.5% of which appear only once. Sample: whole blood, taken at baseline. The receptors originated from an adult who was a healthcare worker with PCR-confirmed SARS-CoV-2 infection or an uninfected control (not recorded which).

This clonotype has at least ten counts. V gene TRBV19 combines with J gene TRBJ2-5; a possible D gene is TRBD1 (6 bases). The V and J ends lost 5 bases and 5 bases respectively, with 18 bases between them. Germline CDR1 reads LNHDA; CDR2 reads SQIVND (reference sequence). CDR3 length: 15 amino acids. In nucleotides, the CDR3 is TGTGCCAGTAGTCTCTCGGACAGCTCGGGGGAGACCCAGTACTTC. Its protein product is CASSLSDSSGETQYF.

This clonotype was seen repeatedly, ten times or more. V usage is TRBV28 and J usage is TRBJ1-1, with D possibly being TRBD1 (5 bases). The length of the CDR3 is 15 residues. V lost 6 bases to trimming and J lost 5 bases, with 19 bases between them. The germline V gene encodes CDR1 MDHEN and CDR2 SYDVKM. The CDR3 reads CASRAEGWGYTEAFF. CDR3 nucleotides: TGTGCCAGCAGAGCCGAGGGGTGGGGATATACTGAAGCTTTCTTT.

This clonotype was counted at least ten times. The chain has TRBV2 and TRBJ1-6; 8 bases agree with TRBD1. The CDR3 is 15 amino acids. The V gene end was trimmed by 1 base and the J gene end by 7 bases; junction bases not matched to a gene: 3. Germline CDR1 and CDR2: SNHLY and FYNNEI. The CDR3: CASSEETGGNSPLHF. The CDR3 DNA is TGTGCCAGCAGTGAAGAAACAGGGGGAAATTCACCCCTCCACTTT.

This clonotype was found many times. The V and J genes are TRBV24-1 and TRBJ2-7, with 10 bases aligning to TRBD2. Germline values: CDR1 KGHDR, CDR2 SFDVKD. CDR3 size: 16 residues. With V trimmed by 4 bases and J by 2 bases, 7 bases remained unmatched. The CDR3 bases are TGTGCCACCAGTGACCCTTCCGGGACTAGCGCCTACGAGCAGTACTTC. Its translation: CATSDPSGTSAYEQYF.

Ten or more counts support this clonotype. The junction shows a germline mismatch at one end, possibly a read error. CDR3 in amino acids: CSVEGGTNEKLFF. DNA for the CDR3: TGCAGCGTCGAAGGAGGAACTAATGAAAAACTGTTTTTT. This chain connects TRBV29-1 to TRBJ1-4; D is unresolved. CDR3 length: 13 amino acids. Per germline, CDR1 SQVTM and CDR2 ANQGSEA.

This chain uses TRBV5-4 with TRBJ2-2; 7 bases line up with TRBD1. The CDR3 sequence is 19 residues long. Germline V gene sequence: CDR1 SGHNT, CDR2 YYREEE (reference sequence). V lost 4 bases, J lost 5 bases, and 20 bases stayed unmatched. The CDR3 DNA follows: TGTGCCAGCAGCCCCGAACCCGGGACAGCGTTTAGGAAGACCGGGGAGCTGTTTTTT. As protein: CASSPEPGTAFRKTGELFF.

Turning to this clonotype: Being one base from a much bigger clone, this may be a read error. The gene calls are TRBV12-3 or TRBV12-4 and TRBJ2-7; D remains unclear. The CDR3 loop spans 12 amino acids. The CDR3 coding sequence is TGTGCCAGCAGTTTTTTCCCATACGAGCAGTGCTTC. Translated: CASSFFPYEQCF.

The table lists this clonotype with many counts. V is TRBV2 and J is TRBJ1-6; D remains unclear. Trimming pared 8 bases from V and 6 bases from J, leaving 14 bases between. This CDR3 has 14 residues. The germline V gene encodes CDR1 SNHLY and CDR2 FYNNEI. The CDR3 spells CASRRTISNSPLHF. For the CDR3, the DNA is TGTGCCAGCCGCCGGACCATATCTAATTCACCCCTCCACTTT.

This clonotype was detected ten times or more. This chain uses TRBV12-3 or TRBV12-4 with TRBJ2-7, with TRBD1 matching over 8 bases. This CDR3 comprises 15 residues. The J segment lost 0 bases and the V segment lost 6 bases, leaving 7 bases of the junction unmatched. CDR3 residues: CASRRQGPSSYEQYF. In DNA form, the CDR3 reads TGTGCCAGCAGACGACAGGGGCCAAGCTCCTACGAGCAGTACTTC.

This clonotype was seen at least ten times. V usage is TRBV2 and J usage is TRBJ2-3, with unresolved D. CDR1 is SNHLY, CDR2 FYNNEI, per germline. The CDR3 is 15 amino acids. Trimming stripped 6 bases from V and 0 bases from J, with 13 bases between. CDR3 loop: CASRIRPDSTDTQYF. The CDR3 DNA sequence: TGTGCCAGCAGGATAAGACCCGACAGCACAGATACGCAGTATTTT. The variable domain in full, completed from reference TRBV2 and TRBJ2-3, reads EPEVTQTPSHQVTQMGQEVILRCVPISNHLYFYWYRQILGQKVEFLVSFYNNEISEKSEIFDDQFSVERPDGSNFTLKIRSTKLEDSAMYFCASRIRPDSTDTQYFGPGTRLTVL.

This clonotype was detected ten times or more. The chain uses TRBV24-1 and TRBJ2-3, with 10 nucleotides matching TRBD2. V dropped 4 bases and J dropped 9; count of bases not matched to a gene: 12. The V gene's germline CDR1 is KGHDR and CDR2 SFDVKD. The CDR3 is 16 residues long. CDR3 in amino acids: CATSDSHPVAGGTQYF. The CDR3 DNA sequence: TGTGCCACCAGTGACTCTCACCCGGTAGCGGGAGGAACGCAGTATTTT.

This clonotype was detected many times. The chain links TRBV12-3 or TRBV12-4 to TRBJ2-1; the D gene could be TRBD1 or TRBD2 (5 bases each). The CDR3 covers 14 residues. Trimming cost V 8 bases and J 0 bases, with 11 bases left between them. DNA for the CDR3: TGTGCCAGCTTCGCTGGGACCTCCTACAATGAGCAGTTCTTC. Residues: CASFAGTSYNEQFF.

This clonotype showed up many times. V is TRBV12-3 or TRBV12-4 and J is TRBJ2-7; 7 bases map to TRBD1. This CDR3 contains 18 residues. With 0 bases clipped from V and 0 bases from J, the junction kept 11 bases outside the gene matches. The CDR3 protein is CASSLASLGQSGSYEQYF. As DNA, the CDR3 is TGTGCCAGCAGTTTAGCTTCGTTGGGACAGTCGGGCTCCTACGAGCAGTACTTC.

V and J are TRBV7-2 and TRBJ2-1, with 15 positions matching TRBD2. The CDR3 sequence is 16 residues long. Trimming removed 4 bases from V and 9 bases from J; junction bases left unmatched: 7. Per the germline V gene, CDR1 is SGHTA and CDR2 is FQGNSA. This CDR3 reads CASSYDPGLAGGEQFF. As DNA, the CDR3 is TGTGCCAGCAGCTACGATCCGGGACTAGCGGGAGGTGAGCAGTTCTTC.

Ten or more counts support this clonotype. The V and J genes are TRBV12-3 or TRBV12-4 and TRBJ1-1, with D unclear. V dropped 0 bases and J dropped 1 base, with 9 bases sitting between them. CDR3 size: 15 residues. The CDR3 sequence is CASSLAVGKNTEAFF. The CDR3 bases are TGTGCCAGCAGTTTAGCAGTAGGGAAGAACACTGAAGCTTTCTTT.

The sample holds many counts of this clonotype. This chain joins TRBV6-5 and TRBJ2-7, with TRBD2 identical over 10 bases. V gave up 6 bases and J gave up 3 bases; unmatched junction bases: 8. Germline lookup yields CDR1 MNHEY and CDR2 SVGAGI. This CDR3 comprises 15 residues. The CDR3: CASSRTPSGSYEQYF. The CDR3 DNA follows: TGTGCCAGCAGCCGAACCCCTAGCGGGAGCTACGAGCAGTACTTC.

This clonotype has at least ten counts. The V and J genes are TRBV2 and TRBJ1-4; TRBD1 is a possible D gene (6 bases). V was clipped by 2 bases and J by 4 bases, with 11 bases between them. This CDR3 region has 15 residues. Germline CDR1 SNHLY, CDR2 FYNNEI. CDR3 residues: CASSESGQVNEKLFF. The CDR3 DNA follows: TGTGCCAGCAGTGAATCGGGACAAGTTAATGAAAAACTGTTTTTT.

This clonotype was found many times. The chain has TRBV30 and TRBJ1-5; D remains unclear. The germline gives CDR1 GTSNPN, CDR2 SVGIG (reference sequence). Trimming took 0 bases from V and 6 from J, leaving 9 bases between them. CDR3 size: 13 residues. CDR3 sequence: CAWSVQRAQPQHF. In DNA, the CDR3 is TGTGCCTGGAGTGTACAGCGCGCTCAGCCCCAGCATTTT.

The chain is built from TRBV5-5 and TRBJ2-1, with 9 nucleotides matching TRBD1. The V segment lost 4 bases and the J segment 5 bases; nucleotides outside the gene matches: 10. This CDR3 has 16 amino acids. Germline V gives CDR1 SGHKS, CDR2 YYEKEE (reference sequence). The CDR3: CASSMSRGQGNNEQFF. CDR3 DNA: TGTGCCAGCAGCATGAGTCGCGGACAGGGGAACAATGAGCAGTTCTTC. The full variable domain, in which reference TRBV5-5 and TRBJ2-1 provide the parts outside the CDR3, is DAGVTQSPTHLIKTRGQQVTLRCSPISGHKSVSWYQQVLGQGPQFIFQYYEKEERGRGNFPDRFSARQFPNYSSELNVNALLLGDSALYLCASSMSRGQGNNEQFFGPGTRLTVL.

This clonotype rates as medium-sized (0.01 to 0.1%). This chain connects TRBV12-3 or TRBV12-4 to TRBJ2-3; D is possibly TRBD2 (6 bases). The CDR3 contains 15 residues. Trimming cost V 2 bases and J 0 bases, with 9 bases left between them. CDR3 nucleotide sequence: TGTGCCAGCAGTTTACAAGCGGGTAGCACAGATACGCAGTATTTT. Amino acids: CASSLQAGSTDTQYF.

This clonotype has ten or more counts. This chain connects TRBV6-6 to TRBJ1-4, with a weak D call TRBD1 (5 bases). Germline V gene lookup returns CDR1 MNHNY and CDR2 SVGAGI (reference sequence). The CDR3 is made up of 14 amino acids. Trimming removed 7 bases from V and 8 bases from J, with 17 bases in between. CDR3 sequence (DNA): TGTGCCAGCACTTTGGGGCAGGGAGGGGAAAAACTGTTTTTT. Amino acids: CASTLGQGGEKLFF.

This chain links TRBV27 with TRBJ1-5; a weak D match, TRBD1 (5 bases). This CDR3 is built from 14 residues. The germline V and J ends were trimmed by 6 bases and 13 bases, with 22 bases remaining between them. Per the germline V gene, CDR1 is MNHEY and CDR2 is SMNVEV (reference sequence). CDR3 sequence (DNA): TGTGCCAGCAGCCCCGGACCGGGGACTCATCGACAGCATTTT. It encodes CASSPGPGTHRQHF.

Ten or more counts support this clonotype. CDR3 bases: TGCAGCGTTGTGGAGGGCACAGATACGCAGTATTTT. Its protein is CSVVEGTDTQYF. The chain carries TRBV29-1 and TRBJ2-3; maybe TRBD2 (5 bases). V was shortened by 4 bases and J by 1 base, with 6 bases between the two germline ends. CDR1 SQVTM and CDR2 ANQGSEA come from the germline V gene. There are 12 residues in the CDR3.

This clonotype was seen a few times. J is TRBJ1-5 and V is TRBV20-1, with 7 nucleotides matching TRBD1. The CDR3 spans 15 residues. V trimming: 6 bases; J trimming: 5 bases; junction bases outside the gene matches: 13. Germline-derived CDR1 and CDR2 are DFQATT and SNEGSKA (reference sequence). The CDR3 loop reads CSAPPDGQADQPQHF. The CDR3 coding sequence is TGCAGTGCCCCACCGGACGGACAGGCGGATCAGCCCCAGCATTTT.

Concerning this clonotype: One junction end disagrees with the germline gene, perhaps due to a read error. The chain joins TRBV20-1 to TRBJ2-7, with D tentatively TRBD1 (7 bases). This CDR3 spans 16 amino acids. The germline V gene encodes CDR1 DFQATT and CDR2 SNEGSKA (reference sequence). CDR3 DNA sequence: TGCAGTGCTAGAGATTTGAGGGGGCGCGAGGACTACGGGCAGTACTTC. Residues: CSARDLRGREDYGQYF.

The V and J genes are TRBV10-1 and TRBJ2-3; 10 bases line up with TRBD2. The CDR3 runs to 15 residues. V lost 2 bases and J lost 2; bases outside the gene matches: 1. CDR1 and CDR2 from the germline V gene are WNHNN and SYGVQD (reference sequence). Here the CDR3 reads CASSETSGNTDTQYF. CDR3 DNA sequence: TGCGCCAGCAGTGAGACTAGCGGGAACACAGATACGCAGTATTTT.